The 29 T cell receptor beta chains listed next were all sequenced from one sample in a study of blood T cells in healthy people across ages. The authors ran a second PCR of 7 to 11 cycles using a sample-barcoded 5' primer and a J-beta primer mix. TCRdb recomputed calls from the 5' RACE reads with MiXCR, one row per CDR3 protein. The data show around 690,000 distinct CDR3 sequences, under 70% seen once. The sequencing sample was made of blood. Receptors were obtained from a man between 60 and 75 years old in good health.

V is TRBV7-2 and J is TRBJ1-5, with unresolved D. Germline CDR1 SGHTA, CDR2 FQGNSA. The V gene lost 5 bases and the J gene lost 4 bases, with 12 bases spanning the gap. This CDR3 has 14 residues. CDR3 residues: CASSPQRGNQPQHF. DNA of the CDR3: TGTGCCAGCAGCCCCCAGCGTGGTAATCAGCCCCAGCATTTT.

The chain has TRBV4-1 and TRBJ2-2; 9 bases fit TRBD1. The CDR3 length is 16 residues. V shed 3 bases, J shed 3 bases, and the junction held 5 bases outside the gene matches. Germline values: CDR1 MGHRA, CDR2 YSYEKL. The CDR3 nucleotides read TGCGCCAGCAGCCATCGGACAGGGGCGGACACCGGGGAGCTGTTTTTT. This translates into CASSHRTGADTGELFF.

The chain uses TRBV12-3 or TRBV12-4 and TRBJ1-1; no reliable D call. With 5 bases removed from V and 3 bases from J, the gap between germline ends came to 13 bases. The CDR3 is 14 amino acids. Written as DNA, the CDR3 is TGTGCCAGCAGTCCTACCCCTACATACACTGAAGCTTTCTTT. This translates into CASSPTPTYTEAFF.

The chain employs TRBV2 and TRBJ1-6; maybe TRBD1 (5 bases). Germline CDR1 is SNHLY and CDR2 is FYNNEI. This CDR3 is 14 amino acids long. V dropped 4 bases and J dropped 7 bases, with 11 bases sitting between them. CDR3 coding DNA: TGTGCCAGCAGTGTGGGACGGACAAATTCACCCCTCCACTTT. Encoded protein: CASSVGRTNSPLHF.

The V call is TRBV27, the J call TRBJ2-4; D is undetermined. The CDR3 is 13 residues long. The germline V gene has CDR1 MNHEY and CDR2 SMNVEV (reference sequence). Between the trimmed V and J ends, which lost 5 bases and 1 base, there was a span of 6 bases. The CDR3: CASSAKAKNIQYF. The DNA of the CDR3 is TGTGCCAGCAGTGCAAAGGCCAAAAACATTCAGTACTTC.

The chain combines TRBV15 with TRBJ2-7, with 9 bases that match TRBD1. The closer fit of TRBJ2-5 to the DNA end suggests the J call may be wrong. The CDR3 has 16 amino acids. The germline V gene has CDR1 LNHNV and CDR2 YYDKDF (reference sequence). CDR3 sequence: CATSRDPQGALETQYF. The CDR3 DNA follows: TGTGCCACCAGCAGAGATCCACAGGGGGCTCTTGAGACCCAGTACTTC.

This CDR3 reads CASRLTSGGGSYEQYF. CDR3 nucleotides: TGCGCCAGCAGGCTAACGAGCGGGGGGGGATCCTACGAGCAGTACTTC. The chain links TRBV4-1 to TRBJ2-7; 10 bases match TRBD2. The V segment lost 6 bases and the J segment 1 base; nucleotides outside the gene matches: 9. The CDR3 has 16 residues. Germline assignment: CDR1 MGHRA and CDR2 YSYEKL.

The V gene is TRBV3-1, the J gene TRBJ2-7; TRBD1 matches 9 bases. This CDR3 region has 14 residues. After removal of 6 bases from V and 5 bases from J, the junction contained 8 bases not matched to a gene. Germline CDR1 and CDR2: LGHDT and YNNKEL (reference sequence). The CDR3 bases are TGTGCCAGCAGTACCGGGACAGGGCCCAACGAGCAGTACTTC. Protein: CASSTGTGPNEQYF.

The rearrangement links TRBV13 to TRBJ2-1, with a tentative D call TRBD1 (5 bases). CDR3 length: 17 residues. Trimming left V 5 bases short and J 5 bases short, with 22 bases between. Germline lookup yields CDR1 PRHDT and CDR2 FYEKMQ (reference sequence). The CDR3 loop is CASSIGQTLRSNNEQFF. The DNA of the CDR3 is TGTGCCAGCAGCATCGGACAAACCCTTAGGTCCAACAATGAGCAGTTCTTC. Looking up the rest from reference TRBV13 and TRBJ2-1 gives the full variable domain: AAGVIQSPRHLIKEKRETATLKCYPIPRHDTVYWYQQGPGQDPQFLISFYEKMQSDKGSIPDRFSAQQFSDYHSELNMSSLELGDSALYFCASSIGQTLRSNNEQFFGPGTRLTVL.

There are a few counts of this clonotype. The chain links TRBV28 to TRBJ1-2; D not certain. V was pared by 6 bases and J by 1 base, with 9 bases between. Germline values: CDR1 MDHEN, CDR2 SYDVKM. This CDR3 contains 13 residues. The CDR3: CASRPTSNYGYTF. CDR3 bases: TGTGCCAGCAGACCGACAAGTAACTATGGCTACACCTTC.

The V and J genes are TRBV15 and TRBJ2-2; possibly TRBD1 or TRBD2 for D (5 bases each). With 0 bases removed from V and 6 bases from J, the gap between germline ends came to 32 bases. Per germline, CDR1 LNHNV and CDR2 YYDKDF (reference sequence). CDR3 size: 22 residues. CDR3 bases: TGTGCCACCAGCAGAGATTTGTACGGACACGCGGTTTGGGTGGGGACGGCCGGGGAGCTGTTTTTT. Translation gives CATSRDLYGHAVWVGTAGELFF.

There are a few counts of this clonotype. This sequence joins TRBV7-8 and TRBJ2-1; D call uncertain. V gave up 0 bases and J gave up 0 bases, with 6 bases separating them. This CDR3 is 15 amino acids long. Germline loops: CDR1 SGHVS, CDR2 FQNEAQ. CDR3 residues: CASSLAIVSYNEQFF. CDR3 DNA sequence: TGTGCCAGCAGCTTAGCGATTGTCTCCTACAATGAGCAGTTCTTC.

The rearrangement uses TRBV2 and TRBJ1-5, with D tentatively TRBD1 (6 bases). This CDR3 is 15 amino acids long. Germline V lookup: CDR1 SNHLY, CDR2 FYNNEI. Trimming shortened V by 5 bases and J by 6 bases, and 17 bases separated the two germline ends. CDR3 in amino acids: CASSRGGQGGQPQHF. CDR3 DNA: TGTGCCAGCAGTCGGGGGGGGCAGGGCGGTCAGCCCCAGCATTTT.

The chain links TRBV3-1 to TRBJ1-2, with a weak D call TRBD1 (5 bases). Germline assignment: CDR1 LGHDT and CDR2 YNNKEL (reference sequence). The CDR3 runs 13 residues. V lost 4 bases and J lost 4, with 10 bases in between. This CDR3 is CASSPRDRYGYTF. CDR3 bases: TGTGCCAGCAGCCCCCGGGACCGCTATGGCTACACCTTC.

This clonotype was picked up a small number of times. The chain links TRBV6-5 to TRBJ2-7; 9 positions agree with TRBD1. There are 13 residues in the CDR3. After removal of 6 bases from V and 5 bases from J, the junction contained 5 bases not matched to a gene. Per germline, CDR1 MNHEY and CDR2 SVGAGI. As DNA, the CDR3 is TGTGCCAGCAGACCGGGACAGGGAAACGAGCAGTACTTC. Encoded protein: CASRPGQGNEQYF.

This clonotype showed up just a few times. CDR3 region: CSAPLGLDTEAFF. CDR3 bases: TGCAGCGCCCCTCTAGGGTTGGACACTGAAGCTTTCTTT. The chain carries TRBV29-1 and TRBJ1-1; D gene ambiguous. V lost 7 bases and J 3 bases, leaving 15 bases between the germline ends. The CDR3 covers 13 residues. CDR1 and CDR2 (germline): SQVTM, ANQGSEA.

The CDR3 reads CASSLVAGWVSPLHF. For the CDR3, the DNA is TGTGCCAGCAGCTTAGTGGCAGGGTGGGTTTCACCCCTCCACTTT. The chain combines TRBV11-2 with TRBJ1-6; D might be TRBD1 (5 bases). Trimming cost V 1 base and J 9 bases, with 13 bases left between them. Germline CDR1 and CDR2: SGHAT and FQNNGV. The CDR3 has 15 amino acids.

The chain has TRBV11-2 and TRBJ2-7, with a possible D match to TRBD1 (5 bases). Trimming took 6 bases from V and 6 from J, leaving 15 bases between them. This CDR3 comprises 13 residues. CDR1 is SGHAT, CDR2 FQNNGV, per germline. CDR3 nucleotide sequence: TGTGCCAGCAGTTCTCAGGGTCCGGGCGAGCAGTACTTC. Encoded protein: CASSSQGPGEQYF.

The chain is built from TRBV20-1 and TRBJ1-5; no clear D gene. V was cut by 0 bases and J by 7 bases, with 16 bases left in between. CDR1 and CDR2 (germline): DFQATT, SNEGSKA (reference sequence). The CDR3 runs to 15 residues. The CDR3 spells CSARDPGQAVQPQHF. CDR3 DNA sequence: TGCAGTGCTAGAGACCCCGGGCAGGCTGTCCAGCCCCAGCATTTT.

The J gene is TRBJ2-5, the V gene TRBV12-5; D is ambiguous. Germline V lookup: CDR1 LGHNT, CDR2 FRNRAP. This CDR3 is 12 amino acids long. The V and J ends lost 2 bases and 5 bases respectively, with 6 bases between them. The CDR3 is CASGLLGETQYF. Here the CDR3 DNA reads TGTGCTAGTGGTTTGCTGGGGGAGACCCAGTACTTC.

The genes are TRBV6-5 and TRBJ2-3, with 7 positions matching TRBD2. The CDR3 has 20 residues. V trimming: 0 bases; J trimming: 7 bases; junction bases outside the gene matches: 22. Germline V gene lookup returns CDR1 MNHEY and CDR2 SVGAGI. CDR3 in amino acids: CASSYSVQRGITRPSNTQYF. The DNA for the CDR3 is TGTGCCAGCAGTTACTCGGTGCAGCGGGGCATCACTCGACCCTCTAATACGCAGTATTTT.

Only one count was recorded for this clonotype. An end of the junction differs from the germline gene, which may be a read error. The gene calls are TRBV20-1 and TRBJ1-2, with 7 bases lining up with TRBD1. Germline V gene data show CDR1 as DFQATT and CDR2 as SNEGSKA (reference sequence). The CDR3 contains 13 residues. The CDR3 loop reads CSARTGANDGYTF. The CDR3, as DNA: TGTAGTGCTAGAACAGGGGCTAACGATGGCTACACCTTC.

The gene calls are TRBV7-9 and TRBJ2-1; a possible D gene is TRBD2 (6 bases). CDR1 and CDR2 (germline): SEHNR, FQNEAQ (reference sequence). The CDR3 has 18 amino acids. V dropped 2 bases and J dropped 0 bases, with 17 bases sitting between them. The CDR3 DNA sequence: TGTGCCAGCAGCTTATGGTCCGGGGGACGAAGCTCCTACAATGAGCAGTTCTTC. This encodes CASSLWSGGRSSYNEQFF.

Only one count was recorded for this clonotype. V and J are TRBV2 and TRBJ2-5, with 13 bases aligning to TRBD2. Germline-derived CDR1 and CDR2 are SNHLY and FYNNEI. V was pared by 8 bases and J by 5 bases, with 5 bases of the junction left unmatched. The CDR3 loop spans 14 amino acids. For the CDR3, the DNA is TGTGCCAGCGGGGGACTAGCGGGGCCGGAGACCCAGTACTTC. Encoded protein: CASGGLAGPETQYF.

The chain combines TRBV10-3 with TRBJ2-1; 10 nucleotides agree with TRBD1. Germline-derived CDR1 and CDR2 are ENHRY and SYGVKD. Losses at the gene ends were 2 bases for V and 5 bases for J; bases not matched to a gene: 6. This CDR3 spans 16 amino acids. The CDR3 DNA reads TGTGCCATCAGTGAGAAAGGGGACAGGGGTAACAATGAGCAGTTCTTC. As protein: CAISEKGDRGNNEQFF.

This rearrangement joins TRBV4-1 to TRBJ1-2; no firm D call. The CDR3 loop spans 16 amino acids. Trimming stripped 4 bases from V and 1 base from J, with 16 bases between. The germline V gene encodes CDR1 MGHRA and CDR2 YSYEKL. This CDR3 reads CASSPQVVAINYGYTF. For the CDR3, the DNA is TGCGCCAGCAGCCCACAAGTTGTGGCAATTAACTATGGCTACACCTTC.

In this sample, this clonotype turned up a few times. The CDR3 bases are TGCGCCAGCAGCCGAGGGGCGGGACAGGGGGAAAAACTGTTTTTT. This gives the protein CASSRGAGQGEKLFF. The chain uses TRBV4-1 and TRBJ1-4; 10 nucleotides align to TRBD1. The CDR3 contains 15 residues. V was pared by 4 bases and J by 8 bases, with 7 bases of the junction left unmatched. Germline values: CDR1 MGHRA, CDR2 YSYEKL.

This clonotype has only one observation. The gene calls are TRBV10-3 and TRBJ2-5; D may be TRBD1 or TRBD2 (6 bases each). Trimming shortened V by 3 bases and J by 2 bases, and 13 bases separated the two germline ends. This CDR3 has 15 residues. CDR1 and CDR2 (germline): ENHRY, SYGVKD. As DNA, the CDR3 is TGTGCCATCAGTGACGGGGGCGCCGATCAAGAGACCCAGTACTTC. This gives the protein CAISDGGADQETQYF.

The chain combines TRBV9 with TRBJ1-6; the D is unclear. The V gene's germline CDR1 is SGDLS and CDR2 YYNGEE. This CDR3 has 15 amino acids. The ends were cut back, 4 bases at V and 7 bases at J, with 15 bases in the middle. In DNA, the CDR3 is TGTGCCAGCAGCCCTACTGGGCAGCCCAATTCACCCCTCCACTTT. Its protein is CASSPTGQPNSPLHF.